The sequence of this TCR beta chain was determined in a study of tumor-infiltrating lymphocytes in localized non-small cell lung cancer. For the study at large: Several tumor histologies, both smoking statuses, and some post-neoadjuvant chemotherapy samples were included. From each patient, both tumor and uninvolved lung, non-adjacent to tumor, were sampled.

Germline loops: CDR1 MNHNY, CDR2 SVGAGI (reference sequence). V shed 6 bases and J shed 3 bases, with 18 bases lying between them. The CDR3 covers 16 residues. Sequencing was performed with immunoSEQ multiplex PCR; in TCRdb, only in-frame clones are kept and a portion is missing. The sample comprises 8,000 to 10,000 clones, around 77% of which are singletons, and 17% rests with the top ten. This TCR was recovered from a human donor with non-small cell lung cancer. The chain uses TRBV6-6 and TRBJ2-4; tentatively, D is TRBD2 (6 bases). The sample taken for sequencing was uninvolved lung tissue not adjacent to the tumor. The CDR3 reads CASSRREQGGKNIQYF. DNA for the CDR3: TGTGCCAGCAGCCGTCGAGAGCAGGGAGGCAAAAACATTCAGTACTTC.